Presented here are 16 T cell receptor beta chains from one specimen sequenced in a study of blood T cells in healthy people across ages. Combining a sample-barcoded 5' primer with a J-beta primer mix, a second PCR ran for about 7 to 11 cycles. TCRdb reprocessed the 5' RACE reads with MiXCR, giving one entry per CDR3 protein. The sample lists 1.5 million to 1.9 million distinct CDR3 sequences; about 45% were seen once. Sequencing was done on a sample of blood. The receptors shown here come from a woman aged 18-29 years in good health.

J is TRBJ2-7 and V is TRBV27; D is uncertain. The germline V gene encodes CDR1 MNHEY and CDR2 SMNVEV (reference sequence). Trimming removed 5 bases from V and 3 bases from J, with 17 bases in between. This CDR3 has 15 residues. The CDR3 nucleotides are TGTGCCAGCAGTACCTCCGGGCCACGAAACTACGAGCAGTACTTC. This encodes CASSTSGPRNYEQYF.

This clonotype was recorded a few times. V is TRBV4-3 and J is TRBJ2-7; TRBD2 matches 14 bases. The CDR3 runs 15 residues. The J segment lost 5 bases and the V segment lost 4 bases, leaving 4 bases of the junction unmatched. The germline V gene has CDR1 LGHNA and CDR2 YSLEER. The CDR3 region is CASSLRGLAGDEQYF. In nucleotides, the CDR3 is TGCGCCAGCAGCCTACGGGGACTAGCGGGAGACGAGCAGTACTTC.

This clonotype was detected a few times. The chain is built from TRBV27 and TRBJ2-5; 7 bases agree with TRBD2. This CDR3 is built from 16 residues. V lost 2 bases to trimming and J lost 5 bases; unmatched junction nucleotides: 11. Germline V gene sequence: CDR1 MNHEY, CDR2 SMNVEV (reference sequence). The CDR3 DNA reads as TGTGCCAGCAGTTTAAGTCTCGCGGGAGTCGCGGAGACCCAGTACTTC. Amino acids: CASSLSLAGVAETQYF.

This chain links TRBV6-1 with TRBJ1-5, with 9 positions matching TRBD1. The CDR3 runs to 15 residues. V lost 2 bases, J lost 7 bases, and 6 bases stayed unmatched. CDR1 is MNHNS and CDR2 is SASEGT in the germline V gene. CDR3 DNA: TGTGCCAGCAGTGAAAACAGGGGGCATGGGCAGCCCCAGCATTTT. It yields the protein CASSENRGHGQPQHF.

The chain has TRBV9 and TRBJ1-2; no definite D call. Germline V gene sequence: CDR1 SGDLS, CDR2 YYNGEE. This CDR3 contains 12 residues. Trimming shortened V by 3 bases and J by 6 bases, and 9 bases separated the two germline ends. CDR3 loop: CASSGVRNGYTF. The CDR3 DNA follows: TGTGCCAGCAGCGGGGTGCGGAATGGCTACACCTTC.

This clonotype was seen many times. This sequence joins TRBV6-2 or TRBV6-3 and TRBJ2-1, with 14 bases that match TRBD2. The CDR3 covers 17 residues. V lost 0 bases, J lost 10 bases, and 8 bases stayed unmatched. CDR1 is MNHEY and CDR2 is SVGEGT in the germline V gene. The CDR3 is CASSYSERTSGGKEQFF. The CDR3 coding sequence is TGTGCCAGCAGTTACTCGGAGAGGACTAGCGGGGGGAAGGAGCAGTTCTTC.

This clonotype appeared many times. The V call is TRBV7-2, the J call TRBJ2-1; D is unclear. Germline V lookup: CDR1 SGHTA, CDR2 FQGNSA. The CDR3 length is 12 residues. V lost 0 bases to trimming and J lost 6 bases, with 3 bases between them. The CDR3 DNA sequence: TGTGCCAGCAGCTTAGCCAGCAATGAGCAGTTCTTC. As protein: CASSLASNEQFF. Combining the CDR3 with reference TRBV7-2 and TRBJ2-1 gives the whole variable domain GAGVSQSPSNKVTEKGKDVELRCDPISGHTALYWYRQSLGQGLEFLIYFQGNSAPDKSGLPSDRFSAERTGGSVSTLTIQRTQQEDSAVYLCASSLASNEQFFGPGTRLTVL.

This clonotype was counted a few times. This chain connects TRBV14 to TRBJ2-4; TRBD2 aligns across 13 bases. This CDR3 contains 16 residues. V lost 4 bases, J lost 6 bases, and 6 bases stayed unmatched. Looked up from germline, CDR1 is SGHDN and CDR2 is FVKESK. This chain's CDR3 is CASSRGTSGARNIQYF. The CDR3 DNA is TGTGCCAGCAGCCGTGGGACTAGCGGGGCCCGAAACATTCAGTACTTC. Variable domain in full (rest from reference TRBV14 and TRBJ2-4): EAGVTQFPSHSVIEKGQTVTLRCDPISGHDNLYWYRRVMGKEIKFLLHFVKESKQDESGMPNNRFLAERTGGTYSTLKVQPAELEDSGVYFCASSRGTSGARNIQYFGAGTRLSVL.

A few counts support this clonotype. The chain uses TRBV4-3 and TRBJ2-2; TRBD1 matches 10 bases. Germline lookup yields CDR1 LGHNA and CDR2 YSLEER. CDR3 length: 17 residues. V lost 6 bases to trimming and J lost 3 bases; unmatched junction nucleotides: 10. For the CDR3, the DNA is TGCGCCAGCAGACCCAGAGGGGACAGGGGATACACCGGGGAGCTGTTTTTT. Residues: CASRPRGDRGYTGELFF.

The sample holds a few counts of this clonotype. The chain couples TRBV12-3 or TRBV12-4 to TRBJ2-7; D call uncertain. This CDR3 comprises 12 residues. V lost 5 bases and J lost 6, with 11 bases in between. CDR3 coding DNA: TGTGCCAGCAGTCCAAGCTACGTCGAGCAGTACTTC. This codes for CASSPSYVEQYF.

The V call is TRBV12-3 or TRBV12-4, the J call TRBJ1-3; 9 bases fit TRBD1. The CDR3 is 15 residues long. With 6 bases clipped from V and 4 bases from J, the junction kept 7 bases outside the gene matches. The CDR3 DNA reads TGTGCCAGCAGCTTCGGGACAGGGACGGGAAACACCATATATTTT. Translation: CASSFGTGTGNTIYF.

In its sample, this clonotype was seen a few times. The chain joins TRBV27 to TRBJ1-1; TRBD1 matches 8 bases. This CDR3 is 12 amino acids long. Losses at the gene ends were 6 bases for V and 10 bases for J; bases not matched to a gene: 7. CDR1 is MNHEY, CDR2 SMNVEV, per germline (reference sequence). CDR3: CASSSQGGGAFF. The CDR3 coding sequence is TGTGCCAGCAGCTCACAGGGGGGTGGAGCTTTCTTT.

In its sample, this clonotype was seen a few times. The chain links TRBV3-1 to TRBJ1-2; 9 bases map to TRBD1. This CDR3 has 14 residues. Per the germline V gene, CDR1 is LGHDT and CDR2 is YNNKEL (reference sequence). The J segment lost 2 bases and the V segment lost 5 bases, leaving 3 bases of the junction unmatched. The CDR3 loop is CASSNGQGNYGYTF. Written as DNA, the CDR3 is TGTGCCAGCAGCAACGGACAGGGGAACTATGGCTACACCTTC.

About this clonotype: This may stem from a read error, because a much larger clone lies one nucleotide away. CDR3 in DNA: TGTGCCAGCAGCCCTGTTACAGGGGGTGGCTACGAGCAGTACTTC. Its translation is CASSPVTGGGYEQYF. The chain links TRBV12-3 or TRBV12-4 to TRBJ2-5, with 8 positions matching TRBD1. The J call may be mistaken, given a closer DNA end match to TRBJ2-7. This CDR3 comprises 15 residues.

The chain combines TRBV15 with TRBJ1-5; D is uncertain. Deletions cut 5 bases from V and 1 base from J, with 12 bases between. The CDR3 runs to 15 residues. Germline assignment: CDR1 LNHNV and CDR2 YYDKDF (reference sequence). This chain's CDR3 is CATSVFRASNQPQHF. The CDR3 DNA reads TGTGCCACCAGCGTTTTCCGGGCAAGCAATCAGCCCCAGCATTTT.

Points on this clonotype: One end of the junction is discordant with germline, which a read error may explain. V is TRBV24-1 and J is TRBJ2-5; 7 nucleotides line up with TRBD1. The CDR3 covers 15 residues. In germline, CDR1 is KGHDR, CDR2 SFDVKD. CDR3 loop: CATSSATGVGEAQYF. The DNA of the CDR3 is TGTGCCACCAGCTCGGCAACAGGGGTTGGAGAGGCCCAGTACTTC.